One T cell receptor (beta chain) is described in this entry. Just one base apart from a much larger clone, this may be a read error. These data belong to a study of Graves' ophthalmopathy and Graves' hyperthyroidism. CDR1 and CDR2 from the germline V gene are SQVTM and ANQGSEA. The CDR3 totals 17 residues. Unmatched junction bases numbered 19, after V lost 6 bases and J lost 2 bases. Amplified TCR beta CDR3 regions were obtained using RNA transcripts as template. HTBI primers were used in a first-round RT-PCR, which preceded a second-round multiplex PCR. TCRdb passed the multiplex PCR reads through MiXCR, listing each CDR3 protein once. The table shows over 650,000 distinct CDR3 sequences, with more than 40% occurring only once.

The sample comprised peripheral blood. This TCR was recovered from an adult man with Graves' ophthalmopathy. V is TRBV29-1 and J is TRBJ2-7; 7 bases are a match to TRBD1. CDR3 in amino acids: CSVILRQGASLPYEQYF. The CDR3 DNA follows: TGCAGCGTCATTCTTCGACAGGGCGCCTCCCTACCCTACGAGCAGTACTTC.